This record looks at one T cell receptor (beta chain) sequence and its context. The CDR3 spans 15 residues. Per germline, CDR1 SGDLS and CDR2 YYNGEE. J gave up 6 bases and V 3 bases, and 11 bases lay outside the gene matches. The data derive from a study of blood T cell repertoires in COVID-19. Profiling relied on immunoSEQ multiplex PCR, and the TCRdb table lists in-frame clones only, not all of them. The repertoire has more than 250,000 clones, around 88% of them found once; the top ten carry 1.5% to 2%. V gene TRBV9 combines with J gene TRBJ1-2; TRBD1 matches 7 bases. The specimen was peripheral blood. The TCR comes from a woman between 25 and 40 years old with COVID-19, enrolled during active disease. In DNA form, the CDR3 reads TGTGCCAGCAGCGCTCTCACCGGGACAGTGGATGGCTACACCTTC. Translating it yields CASSALTGTVDGYTF.